This T cell receptor beta chain is drawn from a study of blood T cell repertoires in COVID-19. Study-level information: Spain, Italy and the United States supplied samples that represented acute and convalescent COVID-19. From T cells, B-cell-depleted T cells, or PBMCs came the material, which was cDNA or gDNA.

Original processing notes: Counts of nucleated cells, estimated from reference gene primer amplification, were obtained. Sequenced by immunoSEQ multiplex PCR; TCRdb stores in-frame clones only, minus some. V and J calls and clone size follow that table, whereas D and trimming were derived from the DNA. The repertoire holds nearly 200,000 clones, with roughly 84% as singletons. For this clone: Other DNA variants within this sample encode the same CDR3.

Trimming took 3 bases from V and 8 from J, leaving 8 bases between them. CDR3 length equals 12 residues. This sequence was found in a human donor in a cohort sampled during active COVID-19. Sequencing used peripheral blood. The chain joins TRBV12-3 or TRBV12-4 to TRBJ2-1; a weak D match, TRBD2 (7 bases). In DNA, the CDR3 is TGTGCCAGCAGTTTGGGGGGGCATGAGCAGTTCTTC. Translating gives CASSLGGHEQFF.